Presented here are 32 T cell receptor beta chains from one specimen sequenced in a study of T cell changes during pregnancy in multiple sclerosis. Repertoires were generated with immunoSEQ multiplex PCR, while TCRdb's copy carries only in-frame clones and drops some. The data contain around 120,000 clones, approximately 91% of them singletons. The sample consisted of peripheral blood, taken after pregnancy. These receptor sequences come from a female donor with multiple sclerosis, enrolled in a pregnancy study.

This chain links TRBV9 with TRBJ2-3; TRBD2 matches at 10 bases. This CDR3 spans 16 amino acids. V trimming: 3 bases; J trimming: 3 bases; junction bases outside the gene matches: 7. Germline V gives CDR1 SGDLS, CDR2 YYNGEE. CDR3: CASSAPTSGATDTQYF. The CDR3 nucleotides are TGTGCCAGCAGCGCGCCAACTAGCGGGGCGACAGATACGCAGTATTTT.

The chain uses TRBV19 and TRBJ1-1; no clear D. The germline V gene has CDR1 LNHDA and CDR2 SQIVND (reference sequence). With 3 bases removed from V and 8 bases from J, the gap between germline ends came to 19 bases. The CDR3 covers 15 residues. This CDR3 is CASSMHVGDIGEAFF. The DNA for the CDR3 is TGTGCCAGTAGTATGCACGTAGGTGACATTGGGGAAGCTTTCTTT.

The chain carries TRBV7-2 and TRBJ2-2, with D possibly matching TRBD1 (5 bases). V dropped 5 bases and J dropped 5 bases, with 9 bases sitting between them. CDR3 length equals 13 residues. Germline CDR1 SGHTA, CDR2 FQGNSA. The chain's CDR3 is CASSLYRTGELFF. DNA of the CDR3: TGTGCCAGCAGCCTTTACAGGACCGGGGAGCTGTTTTTT. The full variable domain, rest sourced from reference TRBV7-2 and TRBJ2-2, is GAGVSQSPSNKVTEKGKDVELRCDPISGHTALYWYRQSLGQGLEFLIYFQGNSAPDKSGLPSDRFSAERTGGSVSTLTIQRTQQEDSAVYLCASSLYRTGELFFGEGSRLTVL.

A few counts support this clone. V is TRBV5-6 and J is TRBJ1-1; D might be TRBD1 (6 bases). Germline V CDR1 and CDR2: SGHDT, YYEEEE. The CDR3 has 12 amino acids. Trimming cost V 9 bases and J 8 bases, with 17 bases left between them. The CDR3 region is CATGKGHLEAFF. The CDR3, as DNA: TGTGCCACCGGGAAGGGACATCTAGAAGCTTTCTTT.

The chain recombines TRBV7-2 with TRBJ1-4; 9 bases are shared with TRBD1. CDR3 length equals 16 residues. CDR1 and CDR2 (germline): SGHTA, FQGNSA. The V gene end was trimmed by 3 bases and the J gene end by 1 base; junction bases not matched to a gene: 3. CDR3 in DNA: TGTGCCAGCAGCTTTGGGACAGGGAGAACTAATGAAAAACTGTTTTTT. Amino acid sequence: CASSFGTGRTNEKLFF. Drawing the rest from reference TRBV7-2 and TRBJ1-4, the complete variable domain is GAGVSQSPSNKVTEKGKDVELRCDPISGHTALYWYRQSLGQGLEFLIYFQGNSAPDKSGLPSDRFSAERTGGSVSTLTIQRTQQEDSAVYLCASSFGTGRTNEKLFFGSGTQLSVL.

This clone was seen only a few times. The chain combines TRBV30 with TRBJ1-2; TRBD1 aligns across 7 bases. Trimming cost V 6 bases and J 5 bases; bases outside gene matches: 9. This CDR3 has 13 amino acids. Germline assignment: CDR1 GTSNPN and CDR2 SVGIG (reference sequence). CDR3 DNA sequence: TGTGCCTGTTTAACAGGGGCCGTATATGGCTACACCTTC. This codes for CACLTGAVYGYTF. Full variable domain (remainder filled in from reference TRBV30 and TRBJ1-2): SQTIHQWPATLVQPVGSPLSLECTVEGTSNPNLYWYRQAAGRGLQLLFYSVGIGQISSEVPQNLSASRPQDRQFILSSKKLLLSDSGFYLCACLTGAVYGYTFGSGTRLTVV.

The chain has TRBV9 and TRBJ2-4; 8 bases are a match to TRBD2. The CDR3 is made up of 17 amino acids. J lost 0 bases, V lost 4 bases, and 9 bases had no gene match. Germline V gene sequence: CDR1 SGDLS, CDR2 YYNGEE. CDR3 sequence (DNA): TGTGCCAGCAGCCCGGCGGGGGGCTACTTAGCCAAAAACATTCAGTACTTC. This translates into CASSPAGGYLAKNIQYF.

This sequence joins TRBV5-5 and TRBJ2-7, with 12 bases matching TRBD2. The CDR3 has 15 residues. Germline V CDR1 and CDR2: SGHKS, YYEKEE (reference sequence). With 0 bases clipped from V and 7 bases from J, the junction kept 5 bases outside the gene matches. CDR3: CASSLDAGTSGEQYF. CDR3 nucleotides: TGTGCCAGCAGCTTGGACGCCGGGACTAGCGGGGAGCAGTACTTC. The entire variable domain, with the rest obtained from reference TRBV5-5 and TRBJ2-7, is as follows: DAGVTQSPTHLIKTRGQQVTLRCSPISGHKSVSWYQQVLGQGPQFIFQYYEKEERGRGNFPDRFSARQFPNYSSELNVNALLLGDSALYLCASSLDAGTSGEQYFGPGTRLTVT.

Written as DNA, the CDR3 is TGCGCCAGCAGCCGGGACAGGGGAGACACCGGGGAGCTGTTTTTT. Protein product: CASSRDRGDTGELFF. The V call is TRBV5-1, the J call TRBJ2-2; 10 bases map to TRBD1. Losses at the gene ends were 4 bases for V and 3 bases for J; bases not matched to a gene: 3. This CDR3 has 15 amino acids. CDR1 and CDR2 (germline): SGHRS, YFSETQ.

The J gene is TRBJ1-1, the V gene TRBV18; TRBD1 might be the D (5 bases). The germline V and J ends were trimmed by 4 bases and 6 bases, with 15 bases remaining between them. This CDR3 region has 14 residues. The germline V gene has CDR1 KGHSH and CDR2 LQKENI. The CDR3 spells CASSRPGLQPEAFF. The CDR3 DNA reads TGTGCCAGCTCACGGCCGGGACTACAACCTGAAGCTTTCTTT.

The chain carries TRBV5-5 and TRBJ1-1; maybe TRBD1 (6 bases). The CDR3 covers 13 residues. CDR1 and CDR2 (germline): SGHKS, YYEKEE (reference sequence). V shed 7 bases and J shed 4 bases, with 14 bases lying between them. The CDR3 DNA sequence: TGTGCCAGCCACCCCACAGGGATCACTGAAGCTTTCTTT. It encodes CASHPTGITEAFF.

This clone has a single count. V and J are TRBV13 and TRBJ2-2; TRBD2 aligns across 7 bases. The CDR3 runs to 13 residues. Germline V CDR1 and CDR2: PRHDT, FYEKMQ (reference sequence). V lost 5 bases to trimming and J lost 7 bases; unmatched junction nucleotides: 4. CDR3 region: CASSPGRGGELFF. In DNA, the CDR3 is TGTGCCAGCAGCCCAGGGAGGGGCGGGGAGCTGTTTTTT. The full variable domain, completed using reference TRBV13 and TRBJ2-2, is AAGVIQSPRHLIKEKRETATLKCYPIPRHDTVYWYQQGPGQDPQFLISFYEKMQSDKGSIPDRFSAQQFSDYHSELNMSSLELGDSALYFCASSPGRGGELFFGEGSRLTVL.

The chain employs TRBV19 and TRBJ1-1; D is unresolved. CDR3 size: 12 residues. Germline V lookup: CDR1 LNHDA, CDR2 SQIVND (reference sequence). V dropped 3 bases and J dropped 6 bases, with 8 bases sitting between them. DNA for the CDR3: TGTGCCAGTAGTATCTCACGGGCTGAAGCTTTCTTT. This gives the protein CASSISRAEAFF.

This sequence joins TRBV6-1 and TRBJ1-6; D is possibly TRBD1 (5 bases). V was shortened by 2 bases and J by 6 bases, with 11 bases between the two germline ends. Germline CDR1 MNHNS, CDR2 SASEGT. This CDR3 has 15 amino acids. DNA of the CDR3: TGTGCCAGCAGTGAAATAGAGACAGCTAATTCACCCCTCCACTTT. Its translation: CASSEIETANSPLHF.

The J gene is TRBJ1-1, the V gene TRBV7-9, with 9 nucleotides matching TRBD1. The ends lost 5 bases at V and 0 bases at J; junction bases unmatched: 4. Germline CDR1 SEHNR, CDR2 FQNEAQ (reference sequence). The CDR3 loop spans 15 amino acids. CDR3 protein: CASSPGTGMNTEAFF. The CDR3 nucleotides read TGTGCCAGCAGCCCAGGGACAGGGATGAACACTGAAGCTTTCTTT.

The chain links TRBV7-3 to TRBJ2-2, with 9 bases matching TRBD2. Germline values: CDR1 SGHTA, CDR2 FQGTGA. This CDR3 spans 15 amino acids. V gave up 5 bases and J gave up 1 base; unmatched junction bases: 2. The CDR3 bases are TGTGCCAGCAGCGTACTAGCGGGGAACACCGGGGAGCTGTTTTTT. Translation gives CASSVLAGNTGELFF.

CDR3 protein: CASSGGGAGETQYF. CDR3 coding DNA: TGCGCCAGCAGCGGCGGGGGGGCCGGAGAGACCCAGTACTTC. V and J are TRBV5-1 and TRBJ2-5, with 9 bases lining up with TRBD2. The CDR3 is 14 residues long. The junction had 5 bases not matched to a gene; V was cut back by 4 bases and J by 4 bases. Germline CDR1 SGHRS, CDR2 YFSETQ.

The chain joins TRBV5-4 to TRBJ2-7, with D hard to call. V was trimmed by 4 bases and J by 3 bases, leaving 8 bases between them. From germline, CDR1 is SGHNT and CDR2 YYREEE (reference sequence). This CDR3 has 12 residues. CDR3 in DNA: TGTGCCAGCAGCCTATCTGGCTACGAGCAGTACTTC. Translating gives CASSLSGYEQYF.

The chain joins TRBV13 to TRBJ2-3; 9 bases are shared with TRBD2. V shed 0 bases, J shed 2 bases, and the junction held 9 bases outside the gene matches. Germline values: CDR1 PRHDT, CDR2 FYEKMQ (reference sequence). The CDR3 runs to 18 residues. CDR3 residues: CASSLGSPGLALTDTQYF. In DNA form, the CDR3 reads TGTGCCAGCAGCTTAGGCTCGCCGGGACTAGCCCTCACAGATACGCAGTATTTT.

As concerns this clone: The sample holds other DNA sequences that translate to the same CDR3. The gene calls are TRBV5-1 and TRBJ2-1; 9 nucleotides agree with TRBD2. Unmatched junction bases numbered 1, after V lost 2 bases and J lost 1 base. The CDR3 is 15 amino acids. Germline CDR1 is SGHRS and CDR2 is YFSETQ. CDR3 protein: CASSLSGGSYNEQFF. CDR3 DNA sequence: TGCGCCAGCAGCTTAAGCGGGGGGTCCTACAATGAGCAGTTCTTC.

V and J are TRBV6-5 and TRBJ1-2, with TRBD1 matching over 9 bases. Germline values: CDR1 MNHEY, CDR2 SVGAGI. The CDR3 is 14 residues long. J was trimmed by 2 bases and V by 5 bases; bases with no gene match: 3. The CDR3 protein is CASSGTGSNYGYTF. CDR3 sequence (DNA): TGTGCCAGCAGTGGGACAGGGTCCAACTATGGCTACACCTTC.

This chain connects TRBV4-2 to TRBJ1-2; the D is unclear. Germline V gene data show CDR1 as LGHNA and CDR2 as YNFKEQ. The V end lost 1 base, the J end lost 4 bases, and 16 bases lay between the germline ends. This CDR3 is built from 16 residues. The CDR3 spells CASSQVGLGGFYGYTF. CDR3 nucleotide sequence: TGTGCCAGCAGCCAAGTTGGTCTAGGCGGGTTCTATGGCTACACCTTC.

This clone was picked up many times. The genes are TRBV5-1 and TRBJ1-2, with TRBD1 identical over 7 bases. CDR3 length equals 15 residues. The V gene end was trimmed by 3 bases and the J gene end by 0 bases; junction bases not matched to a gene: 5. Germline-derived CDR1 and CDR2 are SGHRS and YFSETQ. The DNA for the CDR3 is TGCGCCAGCAGCTCGAGACAGGGAGCTAACTATGGCTACACCTTC. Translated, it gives CASSSRQGANYGYTF. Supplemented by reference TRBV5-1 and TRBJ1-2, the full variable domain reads KAGVTQTPRYLIKTRGQQVTLSCSPISGHRSVSWYQQTPGQGLQFLFEYFSETQRNKGNFPGRFSGRQFSNSRSEMNVSTLELGDSALYLCASSSRQGANYGYTFGSGTRLTVV.

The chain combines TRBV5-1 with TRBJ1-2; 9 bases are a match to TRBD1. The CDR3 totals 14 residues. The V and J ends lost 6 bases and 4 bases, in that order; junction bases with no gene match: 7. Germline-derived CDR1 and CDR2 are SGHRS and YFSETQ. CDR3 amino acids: CASTPGDRVYGYTF. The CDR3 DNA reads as TGCGCCAGCACCCCTGGGGACAGGGTCTATGGCTACACCTTC.

The CDR3, as DNA: TGTGCCAGCAGCCCGGGACAGGTGAGCTCCTACGAGCAGTACTTC. Protein: CASSPGQVSSYEQYF. The chain uses TRBV9 and TRBJ2-7; 8 bases match TRBD1. This CDR3 spans 15 amino acids. The V gene end was trimmed by 4 bases and the J gene end by 0 bases; junction bases not matched to a gene: 6. The germline V gene encodes CDR1 SGDLS and CDR2 YYNGEE.

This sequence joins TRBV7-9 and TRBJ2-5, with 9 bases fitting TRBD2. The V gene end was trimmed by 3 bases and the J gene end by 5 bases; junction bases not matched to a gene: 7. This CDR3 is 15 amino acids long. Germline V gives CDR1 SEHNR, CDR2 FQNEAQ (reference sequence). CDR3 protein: CASSFSRGGPETQYF. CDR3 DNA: TGTGCCAGCAGCTTCTCGCGGGGGGGCCCGGAGACCCAGTACTTC.

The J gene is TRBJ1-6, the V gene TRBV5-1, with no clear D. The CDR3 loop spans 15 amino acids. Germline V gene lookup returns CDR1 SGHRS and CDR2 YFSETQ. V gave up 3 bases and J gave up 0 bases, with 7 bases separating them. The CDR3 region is CASSSESSYNSPLHF. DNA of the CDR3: TGCGCCAGCAGCTCAGAAAGCTCCTATAATTCACCCCTCCACTTT.

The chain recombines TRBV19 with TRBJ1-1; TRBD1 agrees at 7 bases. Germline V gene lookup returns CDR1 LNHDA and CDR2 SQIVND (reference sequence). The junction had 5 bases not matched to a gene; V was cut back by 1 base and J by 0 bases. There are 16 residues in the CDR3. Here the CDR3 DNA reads TGTGCCAGTAGTATAGGCAGGGGGAGGTTGAACACTGAAGCTTTCTTT. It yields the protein CASSIGRGRLNTEAFF.

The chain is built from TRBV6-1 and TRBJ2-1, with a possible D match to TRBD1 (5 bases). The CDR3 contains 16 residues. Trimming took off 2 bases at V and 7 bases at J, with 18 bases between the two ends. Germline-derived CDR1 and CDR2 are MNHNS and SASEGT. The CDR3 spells CASSERSQPKGNEQFF. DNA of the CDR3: TGTGCCAGCAGTGAAAGGTCCCAGCCGAAGGGGAATGAGCAGTTCTTC.

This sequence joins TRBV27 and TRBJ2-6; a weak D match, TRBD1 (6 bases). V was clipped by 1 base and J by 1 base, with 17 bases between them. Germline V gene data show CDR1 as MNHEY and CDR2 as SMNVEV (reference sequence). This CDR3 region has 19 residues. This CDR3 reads CASSLFGLGAGSGANVLTF. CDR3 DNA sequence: TGTGCCAGCAGTTTATTCGGGTTGGGGGCTGGTTCTGGGGCCAACGTCCTGACTTTC.

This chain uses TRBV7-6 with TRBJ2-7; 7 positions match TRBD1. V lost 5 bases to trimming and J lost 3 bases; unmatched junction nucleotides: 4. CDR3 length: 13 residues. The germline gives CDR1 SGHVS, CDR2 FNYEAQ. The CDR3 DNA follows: TGTGCCAGCAGCGAGTACAGGGGCTACGAGCAGTACTTC. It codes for CASSEYRGYEQYF. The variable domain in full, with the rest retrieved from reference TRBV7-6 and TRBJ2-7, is GAGVSQSPRYKVTKRGQDVALRCDPISGHVSLYWYRQALGQGPEFLTYFNYEAQQDKSGLPNDRFSAERPEGSISTLTIQRTEQRDSAMYRCASSEYRGYEQYFGPGTRLTVT.

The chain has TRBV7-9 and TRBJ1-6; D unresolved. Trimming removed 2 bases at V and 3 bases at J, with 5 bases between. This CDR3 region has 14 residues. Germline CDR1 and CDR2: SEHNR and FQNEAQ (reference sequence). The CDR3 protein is CASSLSGYNSPLHF. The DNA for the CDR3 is TGTGCCAGCAGCTTATCAGGCTATAATTCACCCCTCCACTTT.